One and the same sample provided the 2 T cell receptor beta chains below, sequenced in a study of breast tumors, draining lymph nodes, adjacent tissues. Via MiXCR, TCRdb re-called the multiplex PCR reads, giving one row per CDR3 protein. The sample shows over 60,000 distinct CDR3 sequences, around two fifths of them seen only once. Sequences were obtained from breast tumor tissue. These receptors originate from a female donor with breast cancer. Some clones in this sample may be carry-over from other donors' samples.

For this clonotype: With a much larger clone just one base away, this may be a read error. This chain joins TRBV20-1 and TRBJ2-1, with TRBD2 as a possible D gene (6 bases). CDR1 and CDR2 (germline): DFQATT, SNEGSKA (reference sequence). The CDR3 has 14 residues. The CDR3 coding sequence is TGCAGTGGCAGTAGCGGATTCTGGTACACTGAGCAGTTCTTC. It is translated as CSGSSGFWYTEQFF.

This chain connects TRBV10-3 to TRBJ2-5, with D perhaps assigned TRBD1 or TRBD2 (5 bases each). Germline V lookup: CDR1 ENHRY, CDR2 SYGVKD. Trimming removed 3 bases at V and 5 bases at J, with 25 bases between. The CDR3 runs to 18 residues. CDR3 region: CAISDTPGPTSRRETQYF. CDR3 nucleotides: TGTGCCATCAGTGACACTCCGGGACCAACCTCCAGAAGGGAGACCCAGTACTTC.